The 17 T cell receptor beta chains given below trace back to one sample, sequenced in a study of blood T cell repertoires in COVID-19. The table came from immunoSEQ multiplex PCR; TCRdb's copy has only in-frame clones and leaves some out. Of about 82,000 clones listed, roughly 80% are singletons. Material: peripheral blood. All receptors derive from a man aged 55-75 years with COVID-19, enrolled during active disease.

This chain uses TRBV6-5 with TRBJ1-2, with 7 bases that match TRBD1. The CDR3 is made up of 13 amino acids. Trimming took 4 bases from V and 3 from J; bases not matched to a gene: 2. Germline V gene data show CDR1 as MNHEY and CDR2 as SVGAGI. Written as DNA, the CDR3 is TGTGCCAGCAGTTCAGGGACAGACTATGGCTACACCTTC. Translating gives CASSSGTDYGYTF.

The V and J genes are TRBV6-5 and TRBJ1-1, with TRBD1 as a possible D gene (6 bases). V shed 6 bases and J shed 0 bases, with 14 bases lying between them. The CDR3 loop spans 15 amino acids. Germline lookup yields CDR1 MNHEY and CDR2 SVGAGI. In DNA form, the CDR3 reads TGTGCCAGCAGCACAGGACAGATAATGAACACTGAAGCTTTCTTT. This translates into CASSTGQIMNTEAFF.

The V call is TRBV29-1, the J call TRBJ2-3, with 7 bases aligning to TRBD1. CDR3 length equals 13 residues. CDR1 and CDR2 from the germline V gene are SQVTM and ANQGSEA. V lost 7 bases, J lost 0 bases, and 4 bases stayed unmatched. The CDR3 protein is CSARQGSTDTQYF. The CDR3 region has the DNA TGCAGCGCTCGACAGGGAAGCACAGATACGCAGTATTTT.

This clone occurred a few times. V usage is TRBV29-1 and J usage is TRBJ1-3; D gene unclear. This CDR3 has 11 amino acids. The V gene lost 7 bases and the J gene lost 4 bases, with 8 bases spanning the gap. The germline V gene has CDR1 SQVTM and CDR2 ANQGSEA. CDR3 bases: TGCAGCGCCGACGGGGGAAACACCATATATTTT. The encoded protein is CSADGGNTIYF.

The V and J genes are TRBV5-4 and TRBJ2-5, with 7 bases that match TRBD1. Germline V gene data show CDR1 as SGHNT and CDR2 as YYREEE (reference sequence). The CDR3 loop spans 14 amino acids. The V and J ends lost 0 bases and 1 base, in that order; junction bases with no gene match: 0. This CDR3 reads CASSLDRGQETQYF. The CDR3, as DNA: TGTGCCAGCAGCTTGGACAGGGGCCAAGAGACCCAGTACTTC.

V is TRBV5-6 and J is TRBJ2-7; maybe TRBD1 (6 bases). This CDR3 contains 14 residues. Trimming pared 4 bases from V and 5 bases from J, leaving 16 bases between. Per the germline V gene, CDR1 is SGHDT and CDR2 is YYEEEE. CDR3 DNA sequence: TGTGCCAGCAGCGATTGGACAGACTACCACGAGCAGTACTTC. Protein sequence: CASSDWTDYHEQYF.

This clone was seen only once. This chain uses TRBV30 with TRBJ1-1, with 7 bases fitting TRBD1. V lost 3 bases and J lost 2; bases outside the gene matches: 3. Per germline, CDR1 GTSNPN and CDR2 SVGIG (reference sequence). The CDR3 has 13 residues. The CDR3 DNA follows: TGTGCCTGGAGCGACAGGGAAAACACTGAAGCTTTCTTT. Its translation: CAWSDRENTEAFF.

This clone was picked up many times. J is TRBJ2-7 and V is TRBV4-1; 8 positions match TRBD2. Unmatched junction bases numbered 7, after V lost 3 bases and J lost 0 bases. CDR3 size: 16 residues. Germline V CDR1 and CDR2: MGHRA, YSYEKL. CDR3 coding DNA: TGCGCCAGCAGCCAGACGACTAGCGCGTCCTCCTACGAGCAGTACTTC. Translation gives CASSQTTSASSYEQYF.

This clone was detected once. This rearrangement joins TRBV9 to TRBJ2-5, with 8 positions matching TRBD1. The germline V gene encodes CDR1 SGDLS and CDR2 YYNGEE. The CDR3 covers 14 residues. V dropped 1 base and J dropped 5; count of bases not matched to a gene: 4. The CDR3 coding sequence is TGTGCCAGCAGCGTACAGGGGGCTCGGGAGACCCAGTACTTC. It encodes CASSVQGARETQYF. The full variable domain, rest sourced from reference TRBV9 and TRBJ2-5, is DSGVTQTPKHLITATGQRVTLRCSPRSGDLSVYWYQQSLDQGLQFLIQYYNGEERAKGNILERFSAQQFPDLHSELNLSSLELGDSALYFCASSVQGARETQYFGPGTRLLVL.

The CDR3, as DNA: TGTGCCAGCAGCTCACAGGACGAGCAGTACTTC. Its protein is CASSSQDEQYF. This chain connects TRBV12-3 or TRBV12-4 to TRBJ2-7, with D maybe TRBD1 (5 bases). The CDR3 length is 11 residues. V was pared by 6 bases and J by 5 bases, with 8 bases between.

The chain joins TRBV19 to TRBJ1-5, with D perhaps matching TRBD1 (6 bases). Germline CDR1 reads LNHDA; CDR2 reads SQIVND (reference sequence). The V end lost 8 bases, the J end lost 6 bases, and 20 bases lay between the germline ends. The CDR3 runs to 15 residues. The CDR3 sequence: CASGTLGGAGQPQHF. In DNA, the CDR3 is TGTGCCAGTGGAACCTTGGGGGGGGCAGGTCAGCCCCAGCATTTT.

The chain carries TRBV9 and TRBJ2-7, with 9 bases fitting TRBD2. Losses at the gene ends were 0 bases for V and 0 bases for J; bases not matched to a gene: 4. The CDR3 has 16 amino acids. Germline-derived CDR1 and CDR2 are SGDLS and YYNGEE. This CDR3 is CASSVGSGGPSYEQYF. The DNA for the CDR3 is TGTGCCAGCAGCGTAGGTAGCGGGGGACCCTCCTACGAGCAGTACTTC.

Written as DNA, the CDR3 is TGTGCCAGCAGTGAGGGGCAGGGGGGTGAAAAACTGTTTTTT. Residues: CASSEGQGGEKLFF. The chain carries TRBV2 and TRBJ1-4, with 7 bases identical to TRBD1. This CDR3 is built from 14 residues. Germline-derived CDR1 and CDR2 are SNHLY and FYNNEI. With 3 bases clipped from V and 7 bases from J, the junction kept 5 bases outside the gene matches.

The chain links TRBV10-3 to TRBJ2-2; the match to TRBD2 covers 9 bases. Per the germline V gene, CDR1 is ENHRY and CDR2 is SYGVKD. With V trimmed by 0 bases and J by 6 bases, 2 bases remained unmatched. CDR3 length: 15 amino acids. The CDR3 here is CAISESPSGAGELFF. The CDR3 bases are TGTGCCATCAGTGAGTCTCCTAGCGGGGCCGGGGAGCTGTTTTTT.

This clone was seen more than once but under ten times. The chain links TRBV5-1 to TRBJ2-3; 10 nucleotides line up with TRBD2. CDR3 size: 16 residues. Germline lookup yields CDR1 SGHRS and CDR2 YFSETQ. V gave up 4 bases and J gave up 2 bases; unmatched junction bases: 7. The CDR3 loop reads CASSHVAGGYTDTQYF. The CDR3 bases are TGCGCCAGCAGCCACGTAGCGGGGGGCTACACAGATACGCAGTATTTT.

There are a few counts of this clone. V gene TRBV11-3 combines with J gene TRBJ2-1; 11 nucleotides line up with TRBD1. Germline V CDR1 and CDR2: SGHNT, YENEEA. The CDR3 consists of 17 residues. The trim removed 4 bases at V and 8 bases at J, leaving 13 bases unmatched. CDR3 bases: TGTGCCAGCAGCTCGCGTGGGACAGGGGGTCTCGTGGATGAGCAGTTCTTC. Amino acids: CASSSRGTGGLVDEQFF.

This clone was detected a few times. The V gene is TRBV14, the J gene TRBJ2-1, with D unclear. The ends were cut back, 1 base at V and 8 bases at J, with 12 bases in the middle. CDR1 and CDR2 (germline): SGHDN, FVKESK. This CDR3 is 14 amino acids long. CDR3: CASSQAPVVHEQFF. CDR3 coding DNA: TGTGCCAGCAGCCAAGCCCCGGTTGTGCATGAGCAGTTCTTC.